A single sample is the source of the 2 T cell receptor beta chains below, sequenced in a study of CD8 T cells in ankylosing spondylitis. TCRdb recomputed calls from the 5' RACE reads with MiXCR, one row per CDR3 protein. This sample yields 250,000 to 350,000 distinct CDR3 sequences, of which approximately 20% are seen a single time; about 8.2% belongs to the top ten. The sample taken for sequencing was blood, either unsorted or a sorted T cell fraction (not recorded which). These receptor sequences come from a male donor with ankylosing spondylitis or in good health (not recorded which).

A few counts support this clonotype. The genes are TRBV18 and TRBJ2-5; perhaps TRBD1 as D (6 bases). This CDR3 contains 15 residues. Germline lookup yields CDR1 KGHSH and CDR2 LQKENI. V was cut by 4 bases and J by 2 bases, with 14 bases left in between. The chain's CDR3 is CASSLRQVPQETQYF. CDR3 in DNA: TGTGCCAGCTCACTTAGACAGGTTCCGCAAGAGACCCAGTACTTC.

This chain connects TRBV10-2 to TRBJ1-5; the D gene is possibly TRBD1 (5 bases). CDR1 WSHSY and CDR2 SAAADI come from the germline V gene. This CDR3 has 15 residues. V was shortened by 10 bases and J by 2 bases, with 18 bases between the two germline ends. CDR3 in amino acids: CATRGGEGGNQPQHF. DNA for the CDR3: TGCGCCACGCGTGGAGGGGAGGGAGGCAATCAGCCCCAGCATTTT.